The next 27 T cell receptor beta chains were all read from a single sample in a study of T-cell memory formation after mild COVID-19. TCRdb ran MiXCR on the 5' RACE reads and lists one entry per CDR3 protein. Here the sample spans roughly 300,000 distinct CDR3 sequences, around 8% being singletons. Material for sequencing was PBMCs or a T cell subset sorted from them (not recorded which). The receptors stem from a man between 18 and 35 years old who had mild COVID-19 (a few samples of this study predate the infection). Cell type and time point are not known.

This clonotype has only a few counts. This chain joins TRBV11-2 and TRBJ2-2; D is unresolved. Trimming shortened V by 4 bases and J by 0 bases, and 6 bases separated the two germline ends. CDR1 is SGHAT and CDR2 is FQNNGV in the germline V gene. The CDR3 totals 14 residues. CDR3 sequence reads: CASSWNPNTGELFF. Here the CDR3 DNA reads TGTGCCAGCAGCTGGAACCCGAACACCGGGGAGCTGTTTTTT.

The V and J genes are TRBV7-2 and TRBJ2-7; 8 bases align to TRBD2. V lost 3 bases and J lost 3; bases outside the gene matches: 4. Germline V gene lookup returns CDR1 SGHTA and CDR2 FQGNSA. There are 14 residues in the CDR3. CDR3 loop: CASSLVAGYYEQYV. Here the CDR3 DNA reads TGTGCCAGCAGCTTGGTAGCGGGGTACTACGAGCAGTACGTC.

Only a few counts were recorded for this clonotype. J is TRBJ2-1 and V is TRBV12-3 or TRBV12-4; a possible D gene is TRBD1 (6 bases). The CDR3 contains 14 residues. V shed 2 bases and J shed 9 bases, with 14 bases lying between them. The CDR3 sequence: CASSLSGAPGEQFF. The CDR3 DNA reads TGTGCCAGCAGTTTATCAGGGGCCCCCGGTGAGCAGTTCTTC.

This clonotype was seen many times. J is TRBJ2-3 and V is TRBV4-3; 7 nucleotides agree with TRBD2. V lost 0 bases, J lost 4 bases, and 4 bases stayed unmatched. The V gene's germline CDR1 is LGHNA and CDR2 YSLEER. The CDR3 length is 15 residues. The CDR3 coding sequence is TGCGCCAGCAGCCAAGAGGGGACTAACGCAGATACGCAGTATTTT. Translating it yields CASSQEGTNADTQYF.

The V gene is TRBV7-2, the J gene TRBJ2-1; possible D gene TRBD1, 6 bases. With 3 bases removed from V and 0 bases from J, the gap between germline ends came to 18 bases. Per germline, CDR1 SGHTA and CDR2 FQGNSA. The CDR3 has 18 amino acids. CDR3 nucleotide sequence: TGTGCCAGCAGCTTTCGCGGTCGGGACATATCCTCCTACAATGAGCAGTTCTTC. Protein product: CASSFRGRDISSYNEQFF. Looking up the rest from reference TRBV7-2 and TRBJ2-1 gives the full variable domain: GAGVSQSPSNKVTEKGKDVELRCDPISGHTALYWYRQSLGQGLEFLIYFQGNSAPDKSGLPSDRFSAERTGGSVSTLTIQRTQQEDSAVYLCASSFRGRDISSYNEQFFGPGTRLTVL.

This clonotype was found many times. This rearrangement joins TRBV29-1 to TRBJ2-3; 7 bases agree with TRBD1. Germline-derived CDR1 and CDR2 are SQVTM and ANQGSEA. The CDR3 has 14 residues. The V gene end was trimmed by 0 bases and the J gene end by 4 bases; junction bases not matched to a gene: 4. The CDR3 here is CSVEDRQGPDTQYF. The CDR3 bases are TGCAGCGTTGAAGATCGACAGGGCCCAGATACGCAGTATTTT.

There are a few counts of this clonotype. The CDR3 reads CAISTSYGGSTGTDTQYF. The DNA of the CDR3 is TGTGCCATCAGTACATCTTATGGGGGCTCAACCGGCACAGATACGCAGTATTTT. The rearrangement joins TRBV10-3 to TRBJ2-3, with D maybe TRBD1 (6 bases). Deletions cut 5 bases from V and 1 base from J, with 22 bases between. This CDR3 has 18 amino acids. Germline lookup yields CDR1 ENHRY and CDR2 SYGVKD.

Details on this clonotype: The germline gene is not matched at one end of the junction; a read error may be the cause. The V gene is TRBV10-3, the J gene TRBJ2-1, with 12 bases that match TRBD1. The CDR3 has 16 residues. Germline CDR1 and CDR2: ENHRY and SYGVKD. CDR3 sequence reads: CAISIRDRGLSNDQFF. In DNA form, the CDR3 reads TGTGCCATAAGTATCCGGGACAGGGGGCTTTCGAATGATCAGTTCTTC.

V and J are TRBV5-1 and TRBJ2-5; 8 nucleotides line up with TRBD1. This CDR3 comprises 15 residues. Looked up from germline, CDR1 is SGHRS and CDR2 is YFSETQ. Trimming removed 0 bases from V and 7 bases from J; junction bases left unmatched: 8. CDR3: CASSLGQGALGTQYF. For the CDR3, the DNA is TGCGCCAGCAGCTTGGGGCAGGGGGCACTCGGGACCCAGTACTTC.

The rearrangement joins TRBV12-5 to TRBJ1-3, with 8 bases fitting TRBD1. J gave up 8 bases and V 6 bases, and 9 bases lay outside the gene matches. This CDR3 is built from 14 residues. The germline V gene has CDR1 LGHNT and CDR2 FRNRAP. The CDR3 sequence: CASGPRTGTDTIYF. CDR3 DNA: TGTGCTAGTGGACCGAGGACAGGGACAGACACCATATATTTT. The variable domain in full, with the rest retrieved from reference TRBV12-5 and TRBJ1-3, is DARVTQTPRHKVTEMGQEVTMRCQPILGHNTVFWYRQTMMQGLELLAYFRNRAPLDDSGMPKDRFSAEMPDATLATLKIQPSEPRDSAVYFCASGPRTGTDTIYFGEGSWLTVV.

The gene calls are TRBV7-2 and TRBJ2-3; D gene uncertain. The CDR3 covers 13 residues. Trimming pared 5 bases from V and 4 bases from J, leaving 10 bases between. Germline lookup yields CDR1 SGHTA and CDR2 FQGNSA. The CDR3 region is CASSVIISDTQYF. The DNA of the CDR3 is TGTGCCAGCAGCGTAATAATCTCAGATACGCAGTATTTT.

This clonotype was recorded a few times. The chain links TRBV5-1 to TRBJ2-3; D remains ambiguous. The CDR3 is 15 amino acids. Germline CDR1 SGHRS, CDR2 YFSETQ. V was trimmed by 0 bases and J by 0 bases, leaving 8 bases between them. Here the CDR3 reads CASSLDGSSTDTQYF. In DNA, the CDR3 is TGCGCCAGCAGCTTGGACGGGTCTAGCACAGATACGCAGTATTTT.

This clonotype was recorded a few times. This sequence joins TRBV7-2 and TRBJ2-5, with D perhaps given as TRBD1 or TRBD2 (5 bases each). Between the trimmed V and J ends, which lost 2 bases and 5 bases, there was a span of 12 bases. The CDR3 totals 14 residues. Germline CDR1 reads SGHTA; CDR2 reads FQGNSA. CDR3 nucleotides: TGTGCCAGCAGCTTAAGGGGAGACCGGGAGACCCAGTACTTC. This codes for CASSLRGDRETQYF. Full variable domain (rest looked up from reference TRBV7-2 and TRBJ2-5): GAGVSQSPSNKVTEKGKDVELRCDPISGHTALYWYRQSLGQGLEFLIYFQGNSAPDKSGLPSDRFSAERTGGSVSTLTIQRTQQEDSAVYLCASSLRGDRETQYFGPGTRLLVL.

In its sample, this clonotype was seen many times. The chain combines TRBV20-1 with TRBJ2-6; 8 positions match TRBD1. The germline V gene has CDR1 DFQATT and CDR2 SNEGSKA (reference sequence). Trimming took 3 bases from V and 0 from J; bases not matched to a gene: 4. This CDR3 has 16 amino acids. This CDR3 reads CSARGQENSGANVLTF. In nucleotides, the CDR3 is TGCAGTGCTAGGGGACAGGAAAACTCTGGGGCCAACGTCCTGACTTTC.

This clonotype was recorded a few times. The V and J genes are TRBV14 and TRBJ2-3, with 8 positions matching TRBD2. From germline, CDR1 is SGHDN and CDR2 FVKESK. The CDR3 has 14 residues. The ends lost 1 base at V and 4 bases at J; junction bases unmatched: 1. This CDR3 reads CASSQALAADTQYF. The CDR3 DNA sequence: TGTGCCAGCAGCCAAGCACTAGCGGCAGATACGCAGTATTTT.

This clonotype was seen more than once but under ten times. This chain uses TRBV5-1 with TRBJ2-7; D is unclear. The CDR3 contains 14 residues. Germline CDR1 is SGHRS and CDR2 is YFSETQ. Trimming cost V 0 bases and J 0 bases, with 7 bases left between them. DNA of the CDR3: TGCGCCAGCAGCTTGGAACCAGACTCCTACGAGCAGTACTTC. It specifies CASSLEPDSYEQYF.

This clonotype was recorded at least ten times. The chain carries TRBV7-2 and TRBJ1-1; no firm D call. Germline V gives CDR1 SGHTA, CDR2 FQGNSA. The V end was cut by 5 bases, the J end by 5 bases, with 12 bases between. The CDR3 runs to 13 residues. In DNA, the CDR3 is TGTGCCAGCAGCCCCGAACGGGAAACTGAAGCTTTCTTT. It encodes CASSPERETEAFF.

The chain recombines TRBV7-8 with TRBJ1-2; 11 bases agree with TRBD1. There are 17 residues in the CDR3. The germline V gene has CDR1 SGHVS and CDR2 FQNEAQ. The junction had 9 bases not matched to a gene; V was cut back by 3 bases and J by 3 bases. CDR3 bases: TGTGCCAGCAGCTTCCGTCCTTGGACAGGGGGCTACTATGGCTACACCTTC. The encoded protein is CASSFRPWTGGYYGYTF.

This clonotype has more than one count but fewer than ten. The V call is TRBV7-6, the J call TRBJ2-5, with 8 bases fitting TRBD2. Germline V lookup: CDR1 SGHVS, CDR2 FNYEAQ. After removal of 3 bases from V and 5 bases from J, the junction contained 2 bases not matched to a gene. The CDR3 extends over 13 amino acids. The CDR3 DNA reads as TGTGCCAGCAGCTTCCGGGGGGGGGAGACCCAGTACTTC. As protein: CASSFRGGETQYF.

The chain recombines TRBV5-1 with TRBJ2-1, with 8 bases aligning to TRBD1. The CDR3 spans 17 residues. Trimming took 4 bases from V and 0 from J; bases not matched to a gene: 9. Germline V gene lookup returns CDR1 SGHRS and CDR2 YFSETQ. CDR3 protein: CASSPRTGSSSYNEQFF. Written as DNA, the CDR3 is TGCGCCAGCAGCCCAAGGACAGGGTCTAGCTCCTACAATGAGCAGTTCTTC.

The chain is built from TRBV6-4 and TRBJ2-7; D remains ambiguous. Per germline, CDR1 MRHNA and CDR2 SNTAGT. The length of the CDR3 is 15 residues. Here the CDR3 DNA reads TGTGCCAGCAGTGATCATGATTCCTCCTCCAACGAGCAGTACGTC. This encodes CASSDHDSSSNEQYV.

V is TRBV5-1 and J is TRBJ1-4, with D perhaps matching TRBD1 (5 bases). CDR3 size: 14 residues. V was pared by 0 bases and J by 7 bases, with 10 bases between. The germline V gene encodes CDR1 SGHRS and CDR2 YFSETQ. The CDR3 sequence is CASSLDWGIEKLFF. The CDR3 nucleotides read TGCGCCAGCAGCTTGGACTGGGGGATTGAAAAACTGTTTTTT.

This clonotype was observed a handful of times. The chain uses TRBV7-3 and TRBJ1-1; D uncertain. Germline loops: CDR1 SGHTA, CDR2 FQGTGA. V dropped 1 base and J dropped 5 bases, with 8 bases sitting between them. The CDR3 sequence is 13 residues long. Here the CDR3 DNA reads TGTGCCAGCAGCTTAAACCGGGATACTGAAGCTTTCTTT. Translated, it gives CASSLNRDTEAFF.

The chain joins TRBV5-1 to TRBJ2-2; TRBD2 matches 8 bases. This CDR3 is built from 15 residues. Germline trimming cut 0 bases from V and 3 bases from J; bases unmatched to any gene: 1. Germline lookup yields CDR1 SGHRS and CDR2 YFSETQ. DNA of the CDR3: TGCGCCAGCAGCTTGGCACTAGCGGACACCGGGGAGCTGTTTTTT. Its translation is CASSLALADTGELFF. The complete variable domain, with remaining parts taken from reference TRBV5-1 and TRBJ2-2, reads KAGVTQTPRYLIKTRGQQVTLSCSPISGHRSVSWYQQTPGQGLQFLFEYFSETQRNKGNFPGRFSGRQFSNSRSEMNVSTLELGDSALYLCASSLALADTGELFFGEGSRLTVL.

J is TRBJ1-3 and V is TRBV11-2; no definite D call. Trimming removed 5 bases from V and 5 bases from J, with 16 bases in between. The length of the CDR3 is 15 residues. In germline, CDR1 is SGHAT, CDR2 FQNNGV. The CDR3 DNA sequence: TGTGCCAGCAGCCTTTCCGGGGAAGGTCGAAACACCATATATTTT. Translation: CASSLSGEGRNTIYF.

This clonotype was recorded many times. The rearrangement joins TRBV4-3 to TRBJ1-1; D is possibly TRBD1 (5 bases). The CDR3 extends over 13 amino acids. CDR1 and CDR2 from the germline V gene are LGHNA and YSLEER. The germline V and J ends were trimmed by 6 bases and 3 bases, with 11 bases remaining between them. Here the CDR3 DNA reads TGCGCCAGCAGGGGCGGGGCCCACACTGAAGCTTTCTTT. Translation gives CASRGGAHTEAFF.

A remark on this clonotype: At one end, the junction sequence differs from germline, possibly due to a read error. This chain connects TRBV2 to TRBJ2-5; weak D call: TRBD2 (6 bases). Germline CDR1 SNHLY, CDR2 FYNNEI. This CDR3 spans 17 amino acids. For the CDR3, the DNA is TGTGCCAGCTTCGGGGAGGACTCCCGGAGGGTGGGAGAGACCCAGTGCTTC. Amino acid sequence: CASFGEDSRRVGETQCF.